This TCR beta chain is drawn from a study of cytomegalovirus exposure and HLA in healthy donors listed by TCRdb under 2017. About the full investigation: The roughly 670 repertoires of the first cohort and the roughly 120 validation repertoires were produced on the same platform, according to a later analysis. The study aimed to test whether cataloging public T cell receptors could reveal signatures of past pathogen exposure. Besides the first cohort of approximately 710 subjects, a separate validation cohort made up of roughly 120 different subjects was used. To predict cytomegalovirus infection status, the study combined high-throughput TCR immunosequencing, statistical association of individual TCRs with disease status, and machine learning. On the study overall, not on this receptor specifically: In vitro tests confirmed that a few of the cytomegalovirus-associated TCR beta chains recognize cytomegalovirus antigens. All 110 or so repertoires were used to score co-occurrence in the validation cohort in a later analysis, because that analysis had no HLA typing for the cohort. Most TCR sequences were seen in very few donors, while some public TCRs were found in many individuals. A total of fewer than 200 TCR beta chains were listed by the study as associated with cytomegalovirus. The authors suggested that the approach could potentially be generalized to other disease states and immunological phenotypes. The classifier was reported to diagnose cytomegalovirus status with high specificity and sensitivity in both the original and validation cohorts. In a later analysis, TCRs clustered in the first cohort were found to also tend to co-occur in the roughly 120 validation repertoires, with roughly 93% of cluster scores above 0.

Separate from the approximately 700-subject first cohort, the validation cohort of roughly 120 subjects was the group to which the donors belonged. The library relied on the immunoSEQ multiplex PCR assay. In the source study's methods: A statistical classification framework was built for diagnosing cytomegalovirus status from the catalog of TCR beta chain sequences. Drawn from immuneACCESS, this table holds only the in-frame rearrangements with V and J called that TCRdb kept. Clones are partly lost; checked studies trace under half to an unresolved V gene and leave the rest unexplained. That table supplies the V and J calls and clone size; D and trimming were determined from the DNA. This sample comprises about 200,000 clones, about 79% of them detected only once. Together, the top ten hold around 15% of the sample. The CDR3 spans 14 residues, from the cysteine through the phenylalanine. The entry retains the CDR3 DNA only, 42 bases that are in frame from base 1. V loses 7 bases at its end and J loses 8 bases; junction bases beyond the gene matches: 8. The germline V gene specifies LGHNA as CDR1 and YNFKEQ as CDR2.

Notes on this clone: Its antigen is still unknown. No base quality values were provided; no much bigger clone lies one nucleotide off.

The TCR originated in a young woman in good health and CMV-seropositive. The sequence links TRBV4-2 to TRBJ2-1; a stretch of 10 junction bases matches TRBD2. The sequencing sample was made of PBMCs. The base sequence is TGTGCCAGCACCGCTAGCGGGAGTGAAGATGAGCAGTTCTTC. Its protein is CASTASGSEDEQFF.